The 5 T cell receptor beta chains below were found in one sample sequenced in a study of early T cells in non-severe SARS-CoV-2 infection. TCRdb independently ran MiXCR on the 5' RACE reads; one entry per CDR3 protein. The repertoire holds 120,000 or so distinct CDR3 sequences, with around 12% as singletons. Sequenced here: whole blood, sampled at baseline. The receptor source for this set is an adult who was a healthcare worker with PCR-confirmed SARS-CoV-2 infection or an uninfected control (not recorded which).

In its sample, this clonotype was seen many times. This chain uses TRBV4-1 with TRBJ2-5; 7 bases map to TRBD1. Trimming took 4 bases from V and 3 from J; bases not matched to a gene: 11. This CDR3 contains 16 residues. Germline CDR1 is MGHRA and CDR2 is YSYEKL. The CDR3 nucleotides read TGCGCCAGCAGCCCCACAATCGACAGGGCCAAAGAGACCCAGTACTTC. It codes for CASSPTIDRAKETQYF.

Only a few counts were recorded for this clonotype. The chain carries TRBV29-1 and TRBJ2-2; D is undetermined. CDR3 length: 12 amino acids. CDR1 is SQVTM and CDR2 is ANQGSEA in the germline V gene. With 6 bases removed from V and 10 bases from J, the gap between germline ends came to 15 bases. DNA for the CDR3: TGCAGCGTCCCCGGGTTTTCGGAGGAGCTGTTTTTT. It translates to CSVPGFSEELFF.

For the CDR3, the DNA is TGTGCCAGTAGAGGTGGGGATACGCAGTATTTT. Its protein is CASRGGDTQYF. The rearrangement joins TRBV19 to TRBJ2-3; D remains ambiguous. CDR1 is LNHDA and CDR2 is SQIVND in the germline V gene (reference sequence). The CDR3 runs to 11 residues. V was shortened by 6 bases and J by 6 bases, with 7 bases between the two germline ends.

In nucleotides, the CDR3 is TGTGCCAGCACCTTACGGGTCAGCTCCACGCCCCAGCATTTT. This translates into CASTLRVSSTPQHF. This chain connects TRBV12-3 or TRBV12-4 to TRBJ1-5; D is unresolved. CDR3 length: 14 amino acids. Trimming took 7 bases from V and 9 from J, leaving 19 bases between them.

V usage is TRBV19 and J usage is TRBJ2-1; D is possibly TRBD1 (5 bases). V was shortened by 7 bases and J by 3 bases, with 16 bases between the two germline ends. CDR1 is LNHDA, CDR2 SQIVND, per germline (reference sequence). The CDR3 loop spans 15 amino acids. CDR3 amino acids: CASKGASLLYNEQFF. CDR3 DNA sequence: TGTGCCAGTAAAGGGGCCTCCTTACTCTACAATGAGCAGTTCTTC.